The present T cell receptor beta chain was sequenced within a study of vaccination effects on CD4 cells after COVID-19. Viral peptide pool expansion of antigen-specific CD4+ T cells preceded sequencing in the ViraFEST assay. The culture ran for 10 days before CD4+ T cells were isolated. The participants, recipients of two vaccine doses, got either BNT162b2 or mRNA-1273. The data were produced by immunoSEQ multiplex PCR, yet TCRdb's version contains in-frame clones alone and is incomplete. This repertoire shows 75,000 or so clones, around 77% found once; its top ten account for approximately 1%. CDR3 length: 13 residues. Trimming took 1 base from V and 8 from J, leaving 6 bases between them. Germline V gene lookup returns CDR1 MNHNS and CDR2 SASEGT. This clone was detected a few times. Its antigen is currently unknown.

The origin of this receptor is a human donor who received a COVID-19 vaccine. This chain connects TRBV6-1 to TRBJ1-6; the D is unclear. The sequenced sample was CD4+ T cells from PBMCs cultured with HCoV-OC43 spike peptides, obtained after COVID-19 vaccination. As to subset: HCoV-OC43 spike overlapping peptide pool stimulation. CDR3 DNA sequence: TGTGCCAGCAGTGAAGTTGACTATTCACCCCTCCACTTT. This translates into CASSEVDYSPLHF.